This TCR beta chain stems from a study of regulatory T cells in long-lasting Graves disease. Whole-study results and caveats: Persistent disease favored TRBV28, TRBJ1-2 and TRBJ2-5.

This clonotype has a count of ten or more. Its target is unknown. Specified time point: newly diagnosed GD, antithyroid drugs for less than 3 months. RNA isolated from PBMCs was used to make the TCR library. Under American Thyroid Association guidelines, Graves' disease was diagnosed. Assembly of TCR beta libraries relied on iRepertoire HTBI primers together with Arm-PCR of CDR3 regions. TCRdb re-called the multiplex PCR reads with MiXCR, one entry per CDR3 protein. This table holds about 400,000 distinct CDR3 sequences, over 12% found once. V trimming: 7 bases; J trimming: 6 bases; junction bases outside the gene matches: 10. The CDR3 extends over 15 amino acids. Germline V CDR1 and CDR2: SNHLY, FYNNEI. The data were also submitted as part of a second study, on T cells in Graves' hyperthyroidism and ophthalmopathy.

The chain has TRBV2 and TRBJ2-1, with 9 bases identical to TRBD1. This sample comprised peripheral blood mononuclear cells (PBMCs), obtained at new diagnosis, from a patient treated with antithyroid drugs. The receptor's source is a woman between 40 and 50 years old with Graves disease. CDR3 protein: CASTFRQGVGNEQFF. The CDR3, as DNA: TGTGCCAGCACCTTTCGACAGGGGGTGGGCAATGAGCAGTTCTTC. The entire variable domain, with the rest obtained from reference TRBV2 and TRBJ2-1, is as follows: EPEVTQTPSHQVTQMGQEVILRCVPISNHLYFYWYRQILGQKVEFLVSFYNNEISEKSEIFDDQFSVERPDGSNFTLKIRSTKLEDSAMYFCASTFRQGVGNEQFFGPGTRLTVL.